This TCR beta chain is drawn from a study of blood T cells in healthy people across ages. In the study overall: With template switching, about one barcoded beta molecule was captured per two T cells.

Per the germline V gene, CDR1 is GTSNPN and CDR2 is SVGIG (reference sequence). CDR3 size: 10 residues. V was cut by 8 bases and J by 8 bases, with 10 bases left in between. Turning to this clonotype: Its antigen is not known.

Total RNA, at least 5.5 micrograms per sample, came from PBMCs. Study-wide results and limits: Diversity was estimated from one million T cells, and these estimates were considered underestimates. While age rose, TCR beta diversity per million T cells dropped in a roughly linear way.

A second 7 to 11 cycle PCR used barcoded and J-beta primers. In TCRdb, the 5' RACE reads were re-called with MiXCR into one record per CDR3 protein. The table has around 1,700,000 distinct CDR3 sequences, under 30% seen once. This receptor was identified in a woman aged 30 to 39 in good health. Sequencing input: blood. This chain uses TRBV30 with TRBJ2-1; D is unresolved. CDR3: CATGRDEQFF. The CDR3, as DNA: TGTGCCACCGGCCGTGATGAGCAGTTCTTC. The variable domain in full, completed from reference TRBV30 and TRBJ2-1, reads SQTIHQWPATLVQPVGSPLSLECTVEGTSNPNLYWYRQAAGRGLQLLFYSVGIGQISSEVPQNLSASRPQDRQFILSSKKLLLSDSGFYLCATGRDEQFFGPGTRLTVL.